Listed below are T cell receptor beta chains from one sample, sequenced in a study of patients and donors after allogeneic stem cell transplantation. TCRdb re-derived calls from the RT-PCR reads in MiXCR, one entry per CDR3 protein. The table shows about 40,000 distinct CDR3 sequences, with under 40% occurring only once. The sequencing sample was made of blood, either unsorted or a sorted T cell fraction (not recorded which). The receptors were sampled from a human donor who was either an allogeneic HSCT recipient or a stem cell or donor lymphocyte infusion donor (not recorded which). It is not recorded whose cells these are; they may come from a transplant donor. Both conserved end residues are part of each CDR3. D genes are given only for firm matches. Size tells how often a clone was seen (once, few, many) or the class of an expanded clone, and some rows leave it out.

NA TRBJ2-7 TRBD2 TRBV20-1 CSARGLADYEQYF TGCAGTGCAAGGGGACTAGCGGATTACGAGCAGTACTTC
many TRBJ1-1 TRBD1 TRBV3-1 CASSHGTDRAKNTEAFF TGTGCCAGCAGCCATGGGACAGATAGGGCAAAGAACACTGAAGCTTTCTTT
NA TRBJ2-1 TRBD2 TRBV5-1 CASSPQREVNEQFF TGCGCCAGCAGCCCTCAGCGGGAGGTGAATGAGCAGTTCTTC
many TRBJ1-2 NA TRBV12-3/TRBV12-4 CASSPQEARGNGYTF TGTGCCAGCAGCCCCCAAGAGGCGAGGGGTAATGGCTACACCTTC
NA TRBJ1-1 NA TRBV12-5 CASGLVPTNTEAFF TGTGCTAGTGGTTTGGTTCCGACCAACACTGAAGCTTTCTTT
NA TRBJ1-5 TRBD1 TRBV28 CASIKGGQGTQPQHF TGTGCCAGCATCAAGGGGGGACAGGGGACTCAGCCCCAGCATTTT
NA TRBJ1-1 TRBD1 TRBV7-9 CASSFDREVTEAFF TGTGCCAGCAGCTTCGACAGGGAGGTCACTGAAGCTTTCTTT
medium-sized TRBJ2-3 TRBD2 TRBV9 CASSVGGAGGDTQYF TGTGCCAGCAGCGTAGGAGGGGCGGGAGGAGATACGCAGTATTTT
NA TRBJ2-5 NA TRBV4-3 CASSLRGRHQETQYF TGCGCCAGCAGCCTAAGGGGACGCCACCAAGAGACCCAGTACTTC
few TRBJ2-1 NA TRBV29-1 CSVLGLTDNEQFF TGCAGCGTTCTCGGTCTTACGGACAATGAGCAGTTCTTC